A single sample is the source of the 24 T cell receptor beta chains below, sequenced in a study of shared clonotypes between healthy human individuals. Clones were read by immunoSEQ multiplex PCR, and TCRdb kept only the in-frame ones, dropping some. This sample has approximately 1,500,000 clones, with approximately 98% found just once. The sample consisted of naive CD4+ T cells sorted from blood. As for subset: CD45RA+ positively selected. These receptors came from a man aged 30 to 39 in good health.

The genes are TRBV5-6 and TRBJ1-5; weak D call: TRBD1 (6 bases). This CDR3 comprises 16 residues. Per germline, CDR1 SGHDT and CDR2 YYEEEE. Deletions cut 4 bases from V and 9 bases from J, with 23 bases between. CDR3 in amino acids: CASSSLKEGVGRPQHF. CDR3 sequence (DNA): TGTGCCAGCAGCAGCTTGAAAGAGGGGGTCGGGAGGCCCCAGCATTTT.

The CDR3 region is CASCQVFFYGYTF. The CDR3 coding sequence is TGTGCCAGCTGCCAGGTGTTCTTCTATGGCTACACCTTC. The V call is TRBV28, the J call TRBJ1-2; D unclear. V lost 8 bases to trimming and J lost 4 bases, with 14 bases between them. Germline loops: CDR1 MDHEN, CDR2 SYDVKM. The CDR3 spans 13 residues.

The chain links TRBV5-6 to TRBJ2-5; 7 bases line up with TRBD1. V shed 3 bases and J 1 base; nucleotides not matched to a gene: 9. The germline gives CDR1 SGHDT, CDR2 YYEEEE. The CDR3 covers 16 residues. This CDR3 is CASSSGKTGRQETQYF. The CDR3 bases are TGTGCCAGCAGCTCCGGGAAGACAGGGCGCCAAGAGACCCAGTACTTC.

The chain uses TRBV9 and TRBJ2-2; D possibly uses TRBD1 or TRBD2 (5 bases each). Trimming left V 3 bases short and J 1 base short, with 16 bases between. The CDR3 runs to 17 residues. Germline V gives CDR1 SGDLS, CDR2 YYNGEE. The CDR3 DNA sequence: TGTGCCAGCAGCGGTGGTCGGGGACGGCTGAACACCGGGGAGCTGTTTTTT. Protein product: CASSGGRGRLNTGELFF.

The chain carries TRBV12-5 and TRBJ2-1; D may be TRBD1 (6 bases). Germline V gene data show CDR1 as LGHNT and CDR2 as FRNRAP. V lost 5 bases to trimming and J lost 4 bases, with 12 bases between them. This CDR3 has 14 residues. DNA for the CDR3: TGTGCTAGTGGTCAGGGGACGCGATACAATGAGCAGTTCTTC. This codes for CASGQGTRYNEQFF.

V and J are TRBV4-3 and TRBJ2-1; 9 bases line up with TRBD2. The length of the CDR3 is 14 residues. Germline V CDR1 and CDR2: LGHNA, YSLEER. The J segment lost 8 bases and the V segment lost 3 bases, leaving 5 bases of the junction unmatched. CDR3 nucleotides: TGCGCCAGCAGCCAGCTAGCGGGAAGGTATGAGCAGTTCTTC. Translation: CASSQLAGRYEQFF.

This chain links TRBV2 with TRBJ2-5; 11 bases line up with TRBD2. The V gene end was trimmed by 10 bases and the J gene end by 5 bases; junction bases not matched to a gene: 3. This CDR3 is built from 12 residues. CDR1 is SNHLY, CDR2 FYNNEI, per germline. The CDR3 DNA is TGTGCCATCCCTAGCGGGAGGGAGACCCAGTACTTC. This codes for CAIPSGRETQYF.

This rearrangement joins TRBV5-4 to TRBJ2-7, with D possibly called TRBD1 or TRBD2 (5 bases each). Germline V gene sequence: CDR1 SGHNT, CDR2 YYREEE (reference sequence). CDR3 length: 15 residues. Trimming left V 3 bases short and J 3 bases short, with 16 bases between. The CDR3 here is CASSWGGAGGYEQYF. The DNA of the CDR3 is TGTGCCAGCAGCTGGGGTGGGGCCGGAGGCTACGAGCAGTACTTC.

Here the CDR3 DNA reads TGTGCCAGCAGCTTAGTGTTCGGACTAGCGGTGAACACCGGGGAGCTGTTTTTT. Protein: CASSLVFGLAVNTGELFF. The chain is built from TRBV7-9 and TRBJ2-2, with 10 bases matching TRBD2. The germline gives CDR1 SEHNR, CDR2 FQNEAQ (reference sequence). Losses at the gene ends were 1 base for V and 1 base for J; bases not matched to a gene: 6. The CDR3 contains 18 residues.

The chain combines TRBV6-5 with TRBJ1-5; D is unclear. Trimming pared 5 bases from V and 4 bases from J, leaving 15 bases between. Germline V gene data show CDR1 as MNHEY and CDR2 as SVGAGI. The CDR3 extends over 15 amino acids. The CDR3 loop is CASSPSRRQNQPQHF. CDR3 nucleotides: TGTGCCAGCAGTCCCTCAAGGAGGCAGAATCAGCCCCAGCATTTT.

DNA for the CDR3: TGTGCCAGCAGCCAAGAAGGGACGGGGCACAATGAGCAGTTCTTC. Amino acids: CASSQEGTGHNEQFF. The chain combines TRBV4-2 with TRBJ2-1, with D perhaps TRBD1 or TRBD2 (5 bases each). CDR1 and CDR2 from the germline V gene are LGHNA and YNFKEQ. The CDR3 is 15 residues long. Trimming took 0 bases from V and 5 from J, leaving 11 bases between them.

The rearrangement joins TRBV5-1 to TRBJ1-4, with no clear D. With 1 base removed from V and 0 bases from J, the gap between germline ends came to 10 bases. The CDR3 runs to 16 residues. The V gene's germline CDR1 is SGHRS and CDR2 YFSETQ. The CDR3 region has the DNA TGCGCCAGCAGCTTGCTACAGACTGCAACTAATGAAAAACTGTTTTTT. Residues: CASSLLQTATNEKLFF.

The chain couples TRBV19 to TRBJ2-3, with a weak D call TRBD1 (6 bases). V lost 5 bases to trimming and J lost 0 bases, with 18 bases between them. The CDR3 is 17 residues long. From germline, CDR1 is LNHDA and CDR2 SQIVND (reference sequence). The CDR3 here is CASSLSLGQISTDTQYF. CDR3 sequence (DNA): TGTGCCAGTAGTCTCTCACTTGGACAGATTAGCACAGATACGCAGTATTTT.

The V and J genes are TRBV19 and TRBJ2-2; D gene ambiguous. V was clipped by 3 bases and J by 2 bases, with 7 bases between them. CDR1 and CDR2 (germline): LNHDA, SQIVND (reference sequence). The CDR3 sequence is 14 residues long. This CDR3 reads CASSIPANTGELFF. CDR3 DNA: TGTGCCAGTAGTATCCCAGCCAACACCGGGGAGCTGTTTTTT.

This rearrangement joins TRBV29-1 to TRBJ2-7; 7 bases fit TRBD2. Germline V gene sequence: CDR1 SQVTM, CDR2 ANQGSEA. V shed 5 bases and J 5 bases; nucleotides not matched to a gene: 3. There are 11 residues in the CDR3. For the CDR3, the DNA is TGCAGCGTTTGGGGGGGGAACGAGCAGTACTTC. It codes for CSVWGGNEQYF.

The gene calls are TRBV27 and TRBJ2-1, with 9 bases aligning to TRBD2. Germline values: CDR1 MNHEY, CDR2 SMNVEV (reference sequence). This CDR3 is built from 16 residues. The V gene end was trimmed by 4 bases and the J gene end by 3 bases; junction bases not matched to a gene: 7. The CDR3, as DNA: TGTGCCAGCAGTTGGGAGGGCGGGAGGGACTACAATGAGCAGTTCTTC. Its protein product is CASSWEGGRDYNEQFF.

This rearrangement joins TRBV25-1 to TRBJ1-1, with no clear D. The CDR3 is 12 residues long. Deletions cut 6 bases from V and 1 base from J, with 6 bases between. Germline V CDR1 and CDR2: MGHDK, SYGVNS. Written as DNA, the CDR3 is TGTGCCAGCAGGGCAGCGAACACTGAAGCTTTCTTT. Translated, it gives CASRAANTEAFF.

The chain employs TRBV6-4 and TRBJ2-1, with a tentative D call TRBD1 (6 bases). Trimming pared 3 bases from V and 8 bases from J, leaving 17 bases between. In germline, CDR1 is MRHNA, CDR2 SNTAGT. The CDR3 covers 15 residues. The CDR3 DNA reads as TGTGCCAGCAGTGAGGGGGCCCCAGCTTTTTATGAGCAGTTCTTC. It codes for CASSEGAPAFYEQFF.

The chain has TRBV9 and TRBJ2-7, with 10 bases matching TRBD2. Trimming cost V 2 bases and J 0 bases; bases outside gene matches: 2. The CDR3 extends over 15 amino acids. Germline V CDR1 and CDR2: SGDLS, YYNGEE. The CDR3 sequence: CASSVGLASSYEQYF. DNA of the CDR3: TGTGCCAGCAGCGTGGGACTAGCGAGCTCCTACGAGCAGTACTTC.

Regarding this clone: Sequence at one end of the junction differs from germline and may be a read error. The rearrangement links TRBV7-7 to TRBJ2-5; TRBD1 aligns across 8 bases. CDR1 SSHAT and CDR2 FNYEAQ come from the germline V gene (reference sequence). The CDR3 extends over 15 amino acids. In DNA, the CDR3 is TGTGCTAGCAGCTTAGCCCTGGACAGGGAAGAGACCCAGTACTTC. The encoded protein is CASSLALDREETQYF.

This clone occurred once. This chain uses TRBV9 with TRBJ2-3; D might be TRBD2 (6 bases). The CDR3 consists of 15 residues. Per germline, CDR1 SGDLS and CDR2 YYNGEE. Trimming pared 6 bases from V and 3 bases from J, leaving 17 bases between. The CDR3 is CASTRRGSRTDTQYF. CDR3 in DNA: TGTGCCAGCACTAGGAGGGGTTCGAGGACAGATACGCAGTATTTT.

As regards this clone: Other DNA sequences from this sample encode an identical CDR3 as well. Here the CDR3 reads CASSLGLYNEQFF. CDR3 nucleotides: TGTGCCAGCAGCTTGGGACTTTACAATGAGCAGTTCTTC. The chain recombines TRBV7-9 with TRBJ2-1, with D tentatively TRBD2 (6 bases). V was pared by 3 bases and J by 4 bases, with 7 bases between. CDR1 and CDR2 (germline): SEHNR, FQNEAQ (reference sequence). The CDR3 length is 13 residues.

The V gene is TRBV6-1, the J gene TRBJ2-3; TRBD2 aligns across 9 bases. There are 15 residues in the CDR3. J lost 7 bases, V lost 0 bases, and 5 bases had no gene match. Germline CDR1 and CDR2: MNHNS and SASEGT. The CDR3 region is CASSEAHSGRNTQYF. As DNA, the CDR3 is TGTGCCAGCAGTGAAGCTCATAGCGGGAGAAATACGCAGTATTTT.

The rearrangement joins TRBV25-1 to TRBJ2-1; the D is unclear. This CDR3 is built from 15 residues. Germline CDR1 MGHDK, CDR2 SYGVNS. Trimming removed 6 bases from V and 2 bases from J, with 14 bases in between. The CDR3 loop reads CASSELRNPYNEQFF. The CDR3, as DNA: TGTGCCAGCAGCGAACTAAGAAACCCCTACAATGAGCAGTTCTTC.